This section outlines one T cell receptor beta chain sequence together with its context. Building the TCR beta libraries relied on iRepertoire HTBI primers, and CDR3 regions underwent Arm-PCR. TCRdb re-called the multiplex PCR reads with MiXCR, one entry per CDR3 protein. The sample lists under 700,000 distinct CDR3 sequences, roughly a sixth seen once, with more than 20% in the top ten. Looked up from germline, CDR1 is SNHLY and CDR2 is FYNNEI. This CDR3 spans 15 amino acids. V dropped 6 bases and J dropped 9 bases, with 18 bases sitting between them. The sample is drawn from a study of regulatory T cells in long-lasting Graves disease. Time point indicated: newly diagnosed GD, antithyroid drugs for less than 3 months. From RNA extracted from PBMCs, the TCR library was made. One endocrinology department in Xi'an, China, was where patients came from. A further study also used this sample, focusing on T cells in Graves' hyperthyroidism and ophthalmopathy.

The sample here was peripheral blood mononuclear cells (PBMCs), taken at new diagnosis, from a patient treated with antithyroid drugs. The clonotype was recovered from a woman aged 35-65 years with Graves disease. The chain couples TRBV2 to TRBJ1-6; D ambiguous. The CDR3 nucleotides are TGTGCCAGCAGCCAAGAGAGACTTCTCGGTTCACCCCTCCACTTT. Its translation is CASSQERLLGSPLHF.